These T cell receptor beta chains were read from a single sample in a study of blood T cell repertoires in COVID-19. Clones were sequenced by immunoSEQ multiplex PCR, and TCRdb holds only the in-frame ones, with some missing. The table shows about 220,000 clones, with about 79% occurring only once. The sequenced material came from peripheral blood. These receptors originate from a man between 50 and 59 years old with active or convalescent COVID-19. Each CDR3 is given with its conserved first and last residue. A D gene is named only where the DNA matches it firmly. Only some rows state a clone size, as once, few, many or a class for expanded clones.

j_call clone_size v_call d_call cdr3_nt cdr3_aa
TRBJ1-2 few TRBV28 . TGTGCCAGCAGGGGGGGGTCCAGGGTCACGGAGGGCTACACCTTC CASRGGSRVTEGYTF
TRBJ2-1 few TRBV11-1 TRBD2 TGTGCCAGCGGTACTGGGCCGGGAGGGCTGTACAATGAGCAGTTCTTC CASGTGPGGLYNEQFF
TRBJ1-6 . TRBV28 . TGTGCCAGCACCGGGACAAGTATAGGCTCACCCCTCCACTTT CASTGTSIGSPLHF
TRBJ1-1 . TRBV29-1 TRBD1 TGCAGGGCCCAACAGGGGATAAACACTGAAGCTTTCTTT CRAQQGINTEAFF
TRBJ1-6 . TRBV18 TRBD1 TGTGCCAGCTGGGACAGGGCTTCACCCCTCCACTTT CASWDRASPLHF
TRBJ2-1 . TRBV18 TRBD1 TGTGCCAGCTCAGGACAGGGCTACAATGAGCAGTTCTTC CASSGQGYNEQFF
TRBJ1-1 . TRBV7-2 . TGTGCCAGCAGCTCCACAGGTTTCCTGAACACTGAAGCTTTCTTT CASSSTGFLNTEAFF
TRBJ2-1 . TRBV11-1 TRBD1 TGTGCCAGCAGCTTCTATCGGGCAGGGGGCATAGATGAGCAGTTCTTC CASSFYRAGGIDEQFF
TRBJ2-1 . TRBV5-1 . TGCGCCAGCAGCTTGGGTCGGGAACTTGGCCCCTTGGCAAATGAGCAGTTCTTC CASSLGRELGPLANEQFF
TRBJ2-2 once TRBV5-1 TRBD2 TGCGCCAGCAGCTCCAGCGGGACCTACACCGGGGAGCTGTTTTTT CASSSSGTYTGELFF
TRBJ1-5 . TRBV2 TRBD1 TGTGCCAGCAGTGATACAGGGGGCAATCAGCCCCAGCATTTT CASSDTGGNQPQHF
TRBJ2-2 . TRBV11-3 TRBD1 TGTGCCAGCAGCTTAGCCGGGACAGGGGTCGGGGAGCTGTTTTTT CASSLAGTGVGELFF
TRBJ2-1 . TRBV6-6 . TGTGCCACTGCGGCCTACAATGAGCAGTTCTTC CATAAYNEQFF
TRBJ1-1 . TRBV7-9 TRBD1 TGTGCCAGCAGCTCCAGTGGACAGGGGGCGAGGGAAGCTTTCTTT CASSSSGQGAREAFF
TRBJ2-1 once TRBV5-1 TRBD1 TGCGCCAGCAGCGAAGTTCTGGGACAGGGTATTTCGGAGCAGTTCTTC CASSEVLGQGISEQFF
TRBJ2-1 . TRBV9 . TGTGCCAGCAGCGTAGTTTCGGGGACCTACAATGAGCAGTTCTTC CASSVVSGTYNEQFF
TRBJ1-4 . TRBV5-4 . TGTGCCAGCAGCGCGGGGTCAAATGAAAAACTGTTTTTT CASSAGSNEKLFF
TRBJ1-5 . TRBV9 TRBD1 TGTGCCAGCGGGACAGCAAATCAGCCCCAGCATTTT CASGTANQPQHF
TRBJ1-4 . TRBV6-5 . TGTGCCAGCAGAATAATGGGACAAGGGAAAAAACTGTTTTTT CASRIMGQGKKLFF
TRBJ2-2 . TRBV21-1 . TGTGCCAGACCCCCAGACACCGGGGAGCTGTTTTTT CARPPDTGELFF
TRBJ2-5 . TRBV5-4 TRBD2 TGTGCCAGCAGCTTGCCGAGACTAGCGGGAGAGGAGACCCAGTACTTC CASSLPRLAGEETQYF
TRBJ2-3 once TRBV6-5 . TGTGCCAGCAGTTACACCCCGGCGGGTGGGCCAGATACGCAGTATTTT CASSYTPAGGPDTQYF
TRBJ1-1 few TRBV30 . TGTGCCTGGAGTGTATTGGGGCTGAACACTGAAGCTTTCTTT CAWSVLGLNTEAFF
TRBJ1-6 . TRBV12-3/TRBV12-4 TRBD1 TGTGCCAGCGGACGAACAGGGGATTCACCCCTCCACTTT CASGRTGDSPLHF
TRBJ1-4 . TRBV25-1 TRBD1 TGTGCCAGCAGCTTAGGACAGGGGGCAGTCGGTGAAAAACTGTTTTTT CASSLGQGAVGEKLFF
TRBJ1-6 . TRBV5-1 TRBD1 TGCGCCAGCAGCTTCCGACAGGGGGATAATTCACCCCTCCACTTT CASSFRQGDNSPLHF
TRBJ1-3 . TRBV2 . TGTGCCAGCAGTGGTCCAGGGGCCGGAAACACCATATATTTT CASSGPGAGNTIYF
TRBJ1-5 . TRBV4-1 TRBD1 TGCGCCAGCAGCCCTTGGGGACAGACAAATCAGCCCCAGCATTTT CASSPWGQTNQPQHF
TRBJ2-7 . TRBV9 TRBD2 TGTGCCAGCAGCGTAGGGTCTAGCGGGAGCCACGAGCAGTACTTC CASSVGSSGSHEQYF
TRBJ2-7 many TRBV7-2 . TGTGCCAGCAGCCCGGACAGCCGAATCTCCTACGAGCAGTACTTC CASSPDSRISYEQYF
TRBJ2-3 . TRBV5-1 TRBD2 TGCGCCAGCAGCTTCAGTGGCGGGGGGGAAGATACGCAGTATTTT CASSFSGGGEDTQYF
TRBJ2-7 . TRBV19 TRBD2 TGTGCCAGTAGTTATAGGACTAGCGGAAACTACGAGCAGTACTTC CASSYRTSGNYEQYF
TRBJ2-1 . TRBV9 . TGTGCCAGCAGATTCTCCCTGGCGGATTACAATGAGCAGTTCTTC CASRFSLADYNEQFF
TRBJ1-5 . TRBV28 . TGTGCCAGCAGTGTTTACAAACAGCCCCAGCATTTT CASSVYKQPQHF
TRBJ2-2 . TRBV5-6 TRBD1 TGTGCCAGCAGCCCATGGCCGGGACAGGGGACCGGGGAGCTGTTTTTT CASSPWPGQGTGELFF
TRBJ1-6 . TRBV10-3 . TGTGCCATCAGTGGACGGATAGCTGGCTCACCCCTCCACTTT CAISGRIAGSPLHF
TRBJ1-6 few TRBV10-1 . TGCGCCAGAATAAATTCACCCCTCCACTTT CARINSPLHF
TRBJ2-4 . TRBV7-2 . TGTGCCAGCAGCTTAGCGGGACTCCAAGCCAAAAACATTCAGTACTTC CASSLAGLQAKNIQYF
TRBJ1-2 once TRBV28 . TGTGCCAGCAGTCCAGGGACAACTTATGGCTACACCTTC CASSPGTTYGYTF
TRBJ1-2 . TRBV6-5 . TGTGCCAGCAGTTCGGACAGCTCTAACTATGGCTACACCTTC CASSSDSSNYGYTF
TRBJ1-2 . TRBV11-2 TRBD1 TGTGCCAGCACCCTGACAGGGCTAAGCTATGGCTACACCTTC CASTLTGLSYGYTF
TRBJ1-4 . TRBV7-9 . TGTGCCAGCAGCTCACCAGGGCACGGTAATGAAAAACTGTTTTTT CASSSPGHGNEKLFF
TRBJ1-6 . TRBV24-1 . TGTGCCACCAGTGAGGGCAGCTTCAATTCACCCCTCCACTTT CATSEGSFNSPLHF
TRBJ1-3 . TRBV18 . TGTGCCAGCTCACCAAGAGGACAGCCCATATATTTT CASSPRGQPIYF
TRBJ2-7 . TRBV30 TRBD1 TGTGCCAGGTTACAGGGGAGCTCCTACGAGCAGTACTTC CARLQGSSYEQYF
TRBJ1-5 . TRBV4-3 TRBD1 TGCGCCAGCAGCCAGGCCCGGGACAGGGGGCTACAGCCCCAGCATTTT CASSQARDRGLQPQHF
TRBJ1-2 . TRBV4-1 . TGCGCCAGCAGCCAGGGGAGGGCCTTGGACTATGGCTACACCTTC CASSQGRALDYGYTF
TRBJ1-3 once TRBV27 TRBD1 TGTGCCAGCAGTTCCGGGACAGGGGCTGGAAACACCATATATTTT CASSSGTGAGNTIYF
TRBJ1-5 few TRBV29-1 . TGCAGCGTTGGCGGGGCCCGCAATCAGCCCCAGCATTTT CSVGGARNQPQHF
TRBJ2-3 . TRBV24-1 TRBD2 TGTGCCACCAGTGGCCGGGAGGGCGAAAATACGCAGTATTTT CATSGREGENTQYF
TRBJ2-2 . TRBV27 TRBD1 TGTGCCAGCAGTTTTCACAGGGGCTCCGGGGAGCTGTTTTTT CASSFHRGSGELFF
TRBJ1-6 few TRBV7-2 . TGTGCCAGCAGCTCAGGGATCATAGGGTTAACCCTCCACTTT CASSSGIIGLTLHF
TRBJ1-5 . TRBV2 . TGTGCCAGCAGTGATGGTTGGGGGGGGAATCAGCCCCAGCATTTT CASSDGWGGNQPQHF